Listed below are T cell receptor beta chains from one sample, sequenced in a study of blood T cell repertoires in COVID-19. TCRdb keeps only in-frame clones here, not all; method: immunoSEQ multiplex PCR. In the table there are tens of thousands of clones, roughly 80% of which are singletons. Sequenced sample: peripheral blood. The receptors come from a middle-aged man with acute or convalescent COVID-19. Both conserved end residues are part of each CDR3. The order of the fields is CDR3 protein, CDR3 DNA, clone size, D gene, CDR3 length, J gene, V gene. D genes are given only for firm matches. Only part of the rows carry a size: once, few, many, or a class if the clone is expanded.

CASSHAGVNYGYTF TGTGCCAGCAGCCACGCAGGGGTAAACTATGGCTACACCTTC . . 14 TRBJ1-2 TRBV7-2
CASSLGREETQYF TGTGCCAGCAGTCTTGGCAGGGAAGAGACCCAGTACTTC once . 13 TRBJ2-5 TRBV6-5
CASSSPGGAAGYTF TGTGCCAGCAGTTCCCCTGGGGGGGCGGCTGGCTACACCTTC . . 14 TRBJ1-2 TRBV6-5
CASSGGQGPAYNEQFF TGTGCCAGCAGCGGCGGACAGGGGCCGGCCTACAATGAGCAGTTCTTC . TRBD1 16 TRBJ2-1 TRBV5-8
CASSQAGAGYGYTF TGCGCCAGCAGCCAAGCAGGGGCGGGCTATGGCTACACCTTC . . 14 TRBJ1-2 TRBV4-3
CASSPSPGGYGYTF TGTGCCAGCAGCCCGAGTCCGGGCGGGTATGGCTACACCTTC . . 14 TRBJ1-2 TRBV5-6
CATSDYQGAGELFF TGTGCCACCAGTGATTATCAGGGCGCCGGGGAGCTGTTTTTT . . 14 TRBJ2-2 TRBV24-1
CASSLASSGRSGEQYF TGCGCCAGCAGCTTGGCGTCTAGCGGGAGATCCGGCGAGCAGTACTTC . TRBD2 16 TRBJ2-7 TRBV5-1
CASSVRGTEAFF TGTGCCAGCAGCGTCCGGGGCACTGAAGCTTTCTTT . . 12 TRBJ1-1 TRBV12-3/TRBV12-4
CASSIADNQPQHF TGTGCCAGTAGTATAGCAGACAATCAGCCCCAGCATTTT . . 13 TRBJ1-5 TRBV19
CASSSVGGGNEKLFF TGTGCCAGCAGCTCCGTTGGGGGGGGAAATGAAAAACTGTTTTTT . . 15 TRBJ1-4 TRBV5-4
CASTDSRSETQYF TGCGCCAGCACGGACTCGCGCTCAGAGACCCAGTACTTC . . 13 TRBJ2-5 TRBV5-1
CASRLSGLSGANVLTF TGTGCCAGCCGCCTATCTGGACTCTCTGGGGCCAACGTCCTGACTTTC . . 16 TRBJ2-6 TRBV19
CASSRGGFETQYF TGCGCCAGCAGCCGAGGTGGTTTCGAGACCCAGTACTTC . . 13 TRBJ2-5 TRBV5-1
CASGLDSSYNEQFF TGTGCTAGTGGTCTAGACAGCTCCTACAATGAGCAGTTCTTC . . 14 TRBJ2-1 TRBV12-5
CASSLRMDTEAFF TGTGCCAGCAGTTTGAGGATGGACACTGAAGCTTTCTTT few . 13 TRBJ1-1 TRBV12-3/TRBV12-4
CAGAIGETQYF TGTGCCGGGGCCATTGGGGAGACCCAGTACTTC once . 11 TRBJ2-5 TRBV6-5
CASSESTGVIDTQYF TGTGCCAGCAGTGAATCGACAGGGGTTATAGATACGCAGTATTTT once TRBD1 15 TRBJ2-3 TRBV6-4
CAWSITGNTEAFF TGTGCCTGGAGCATAACAGGGAACACTGAAGCTTTCTTT . . 13 TRBJ1-1 TRBV30